The source of this TCR beta chain is a study of graft-versus-host responses after intestinal transplantation. This table comes from immunoSEQ multiplex PCR, and its TCRdb copy is limited to in-frame clones, with some not included. The profile covers 90,000 to 150,000 clones, with over 85% appearing a single time and roughly 0.11% taken by the ten largest. About this clone: Its specificity is unknown.

Overall study results and limits: Within allografts, high graft-versus-host to host-versus-graft clonal ratios were seen among patients with graft-donor T cell macrochimerism.

Germline V gene lookup returns CDR1 MNHNS and CDR2 SASEGT. J gave up 4 bases and V 6 bases, and 5 bases lay outside the gene matches. There are 14 residues in the CDR3. This TCR was sampled from a human donor who received an intestinal transplant. This sequence joins TRBV6-1 and TRBJ1-5; 8 bases match TRBD1. This material consisted of unstimulated CD4+ T cells sorted from spleen or lymph node cells, taken before intestinal transplant. The CDR3 spells CASRRTGINQPQHF. The CDR3 nucleotides read TGTGCCAGCAGACGGACAGGGATTAATCAGCCCCAGCATTTT.